This TCR beta chain was found in a study of blood T cell repertoires in COVID-19. Original methodology: Estimation of nucleated cell counts was performed using reference gene primer amplification. Profiled with immunoSEQ multiplex PCR; TCRdb holds only in-frame clones, not every one. Clonal size and the V and J genes are those of that table, whereas D and trimming came from the DNA. The table shows 360,000 or so clones, with roughly 86% occurring only once. The CDR3 length is 13 residues. V was clipped by 5 bases and J by 8 bases; unmatched bases: 5. Germline V gives CDR1 KGHDR, CDR2 SFDVKD. Individuals aged 18 to 89 years were recruited from approximately 24 US areas. Cohort 3 recovery required two negative PCRs, clearance, or symptom resolution.

This rearrangement joins TRBV24-1 to TRBJ2-1, with 7 positions matching TRBD1. Sequencing was performed on PBMCs or T cells enriched from blood (not recorded which). The sequence derives from a woman aged 25-40 years who had recovered from COVID-19. The DNA of the CDR3 is TGTGCCACCAGTGGCCACAGGGGCGATGAGCAGTTCTTC. Translation gives CATSGHRGDEQFF.